These 18 T cell receptor beta chains originate from one sample sequenced in a study of CD8+CD57+ T cells in acquired aplastic anemia. An expansion of CD8+CD57+ cells by flow cytometry had been shown in patients chosen for sequencing. Profiles of TCR beta VDJ and CDR3 were generated from a genomic DNA template. TCRdb processed the reads anew with MiXCR; each CDR3 protein has one entry. The sample lists 150,000 to 200,000 distinct CDR3 sequences, approximately 52% occurring once. The specimen sequenced was sorted CD4+, CD8+, or CD8+CD57+ T cells (not recorded which) from PBMCs. These receptor sequences come from a human donor with aplastic anemia.

This chain uses TRBV2 with TRBJ2-7; TRBD2 might be the D (5 bases). The CDR3 spans 12 residues. V was shortened by 6 bases and J by 3 bases, with 9 bases between the two germline ends. Germline V gene lookup returns CDR1 SNHLY and CDR2 FYNNEI. Here the CDR3 reads CASRVTSYEQYF. The CDR3 DNA is TGTGCCAGCAGAGTAACTAGCTACGAGCAGTACTTC.

This clonotype came up a few times. This chain uses TRBV7-3 with TRBJ2-7; unclear D gene. This CDR3 comprises 13 residues. Germline CDR1 reads SGHTA; CDR2 reads FQGTGA. V was cut by 6 bases and J by 0 bases, with 9 bases left in between. The CDR3 DNA is TGTGCCAGCAGTCAGGCTAGCTCCTACGAGCAGTACTTC. Amino acid sequence: CASSQASSYEQYF.

Only a few counts were recorded for this clonotype. A much larger clone is a single base away; this may be a read error. This chain connects TRBV2 to TRBJ2-7, with D perhaps matching TRBD1 (5 bases). The CDR3 contains 14 residues. V shed 6 bases and J shed 6 bases, with 18 bases lying between them. The germline CDR1 and CDR2 sequences are SNHLY and FYNNEI. The CDR3 loop reads CASSPSPGRREQYF. The CDR3 nucleotides are TGTGCCAGCAGCCCCTCCCCAGGGCGTCGCGAGCAGTACTTC.

This clonotype was seen many times. The chain employs TRBV29-1 and TRBJ2-5; 7 bases match TRBD2. V was clipped by 6 bases and J by 6 bases; unmatched bases: 19. The CDR3 loop spans 16 amino acids. Germline CDR1 SQVTM, CDR2 ANQGSEA. The CDR3, as DNA: TGCAGCGTCTCCCCTCCGGTGAGGCGGGGGTTAAAGACCCAGTACTTC. Amino acids: CSVSPPVRRGLKTQYF.

With respect to this clonotype: This is likely a read error, given that the CDR3 carries no conserved phenylalanine or tryptophan at its end. This sequence joins TRBV7-8 and TRBJ2-7; no reliable D call. This CDR3 is 13 amino acids long. Between the trimmed V and J ends, which lost 5 bases and 0 bases, there was a span of 8 bases. The germline V gene encodes CDR1 SGHVS and CDR2 FQNEAQ. The CDR3 nucleotides are TGTGCCAGCAGCGCCCTCAGCTCCTACGAGCAGTACTCC. Translated, it gives CASSALSSYEQYS.

V usage is TRBV19 and J usage is TRBJ2-5; 7 nucleotides line up with TRBD2. Germline trimming cut 3 bases from V and 2 bases from J; bases unmatched to any gene: 9. The CDR3 is 16 residues long. CDR1 LNHDA and CDR2 SQIVND come from the germline V gene (reference sequence). CDR3 nucleotides: TGTGCCAGTAGTATTGGGGCGGGAGACATACAAGAGACCCAGTACTTC. Protein sequence: CASSIGAGDIQETQYF.

Ten or more counts support this clonotype. The V call is TRBV7-2, the J call TRBJ2-5; TRBD2 might be the D (5 bases). The CDR3 runs to 15 residues. V lost 5 bases, J lost 2 bases, and 15 bases lay in between. Germline-derived CDR1 and CDR2 are SGHTA and FQGNSA. CDR3 DNA: TGTGCCAGCAGCGCCCTAGCCGGAGCACAAGAGACCCAGTACTTC. Its translation is CASSALAGAQETQYF.

V is TRBV20-1 and J is TRBJ1-6; D is possibly TRBD1 (6 bases). Trimming shortened V by 5 bases and J by 4 bases, and 12 bases separated the two germline ends. CDR1 is DFQATT, CDR2 SNEGSKA, per germline (reference sequence). The length of the CDR3 is 14 residues. CDR3 in DNA: TGCAGTGCTCCAACCCAGGGGTATAATTCACCCCTCCACTTT. It yields the protein CSAPTQGYNSPLHF.

This clonotype has a count of ten or more. The chain employs TRBV5-6 and TRBJ2-7, with 8 bases aligning to TRBD1. The length of the CDR3 is 15 residues. Unmatched junction bases numbered 8, after V lost 5 bases and J lost 1 base. From germline, CDR1 is SGHDT and CDR2 YYEEEE. Written as DNA, the CDR3 is TGTGCCAGCAGTGGTGTGACAGGGGCATCCTACGAGCAGTACTTC. It is translated as CASSGVTGASYEQYF.

This clonotype appeared many times. This rearrangement joins TRBV20-1 to TRBJ1-6, with D unresolved. Germline V gives CDR1 DFQATT, CDR2 SNEGSKA (reference sequence). V lost 0 bases and J 5 bases, leaving 20 bases between the germline ends. The CDR3 has 18 amino acids. The CDR3 loop reads CSARDLIRQAGNNSPLHF. CDR3 DNA: TGCAGTGCTAGAGATTTAATTAGACAAGCAGGAAATAATTCACCCCTCCACTTT.

There are many counts of this clonotype. The gene calls are TRBV29-1 and TRBJ2-3; D ambiguous. Germline V gene lookup returns CDR1 SQVTM and CDR2 ANQGSEA. With 4 bases removed from V and 2 bases from J, the gap between germline ends came to 13 bases. The CDR3 sequence is 14 residues long. CDR3 residues: CSVGSPESTDTQYF. The CDR3 coding sequence is TGCAGCGTTGGGTCCCCGGAATCCACAGATACGCAGTATTTT.

The chain carries TRBV20-1 and TRBJ2-3; 8 nucleotides agree with TRBD2. With 6 bases clipped from V and 2 bases from J, the junction kept 10 bases outside the gene matches. The CDR3 is 15 amino acids. Germline values: CDR1 DFQATT, CDR2 SNEGSKA (reference sequence). The DNA for the CDR3 is TGCAGTGCCCCCGGAGTAGCGGGGCACACAGATACGCAGTATTTT. Translated, it gives CSAPGVAGHTDTQYF.

This clonotype has more than one count but fewer than ten. The chain joins TRBV29-1 to TRBJ2-1; the match to TRBD1 covers 8 bases. This CDR3 is built from 17 residues. V shed 6 bases, J shed 8 bases, and the junction held 21 bases outside the gene matches. CDR1 and CDR2 (germline): SQVTM, ANQGSEA. The CDR3: CSVTGGALQGVLDEQFF. The CDR3 DNA sequence: TGCAGCGTAACTGGGGGAGCGTTACAGGGGGTCCTTGATGAGCAGTTCTTC.

Many counts were recorded for this clonotype. The chain joins TRBV6-2 or TRBV6-3 to TRBJ1-1; D unclear. V dropped 5 bases and J dropped 6 bases, with 10 bases sitting between them. CDR3 length: 12 amino acids. The germline V gene encodes CDR1 MNHEY and CDR2 SVGEGT. CDR3 sequence (DNA): TGTGCCAGCAGTAACGGAAGGGCTGAAGCTTTCTTT. This sequence encodes CASSNGRAEAFF.

This clonotype has at least ten counts. The CDR3 is CATSTVQETQYF. CDR3 bases: TGTGCCACCTCGACAGTTCAAGAGACCCAGTACTTC. The chain combines TRBV19 with TRBJ2-5; D might be TRBD1 (5 bases). V lost 10 bases and J 2 bases, leaving 11 bases between the germline ends. In germline, CDR1 is LNHDA, CDR2 SQIVND (reference sequence). This CDR3 spans 12 amino acids.

The gene calls are TRBV28 and TRBJ2-5; D is unresolved. The CDR3 spans 13 residues. CDR1 and CDR2 from the germline V gene are MDHEN and SYDVKM. Trimming shortened V by 3 bases and J by 0 bases, and 5 bases separated the two germline ends. The CDR3, as DNA: TGTGCCAGCAGTTTTCAGTACCAAGAGACCCAGTACTTC. Protein sequence: CASSFQYQETQYF.

This clonotype was detected once. The gene calls are TRBV2 and TRBJ2-2; D gene unclear. This CDR3 spans 13 amino acids. Germline V gene sequence: CDR1 SNHLY, CDR2 FYNNEI. The V end lost 7 bases, the J end lost 5 bases, and 11 bases lay between the germline ends. CDR3 loop: CASNVGHTGELFF. The DNA of the CDR3 is TGTGCCAGCAATGTTGGTCATACCGGGGAGCTGTTTTTT.

This clonotype has more than one count but fewer than ten. The chain has TRBV7-2 and TRBJ2-3; weak D call: TRBD2 (5 bases). V gave up 5 bases and J gave up 2 bases, with 14 bases separating them. The CDR3 is 15 residues long. Germline V gives CDR1 SGHTA, CDR2 FQGNSA. This CDR3 reads CASSLQDGNTDTQYF. In DNA form, the CDR3 reads TGTGCCAGCAGCCTCCAAGACGGGAACACAGATACGCAGTATTTT.